These 28 T cell receptor beta chains were sequenced from one sample in a study of identical twins (dated by TCRdb to 2016 to 2018). Library preparation used 5' RACE. Instrument on record: Illumina HiSeq 2000. TCRdb ran its own pipeline on the public reads, namely fastp trimming at Q25 and MiXCR clone calling, and kept in-frame beta chains. Each CDR3 protein appears once, grouped with its most common genes and DNA. This sample lists 200,000 to 250,000 distinct CDR3 sequences; 7.5% were detected once. The biggest ten clones account for around 5% of the sample. The same specimen was also included in a second study, on yellow fever vaccine responses in identical twins.

The sequencing input was CD8+ T cells sorted from blood. Source of these receptors: a woman between 18 and 29 years old in good health.

The chain couples TRBV5-1 to TRBJ1-1, with D uncertain. Trimming removed 6 bases at V and 1 base at J, with 4 bases between. The germline V gene encodes CDR1 SGHRS and CDR2 YFSETQ. The CDR3 runs 11 residues. CDR3 in amino acids: CASKENTEAFF. CDR3 bases: TGCGCCAGCAAAGAGAACACTGAAGCTTTCTTT. Together with reference TRBV5-1 and TRBJ1-1, the CDR3 gives the full variable domain: KAGVTQTPRYLIKTRGQQVTLSCSPISGHRSVSWYQQTPGQGLQFLFEYFSETQRNKGNFPGRFSGRQFSNSRSEMNVSTLELGDSALYLCASKENTEAFFGQGTRLTVV.

This clonotype was seen more than once but under ten times. The chain carries TRBV6-5 and TRBJ2-3; 9 nucleotides align to TRBD1. The CDR3 has 14 residues. Trimming at V came to 2 bases and at J to 6 bases, leaving 3 bases not matched to a gene. In germline, CDR1 is MNHEY, CDR2 SVGAGI. CDR3 loop: CASSYGTGSDTQYF. CDR3 nucleotide sequence: TGTGCCAGCAGTTACGGGACAGGGTCTGATACGCAGTATTTT.

This rearrangement joins TRBV5-1 to TRBJ2-7; D is perhaps TRBD1 (6 bases). Trimming removed 2 bases from V and 3 bases from J, with 9 bases in between. CDR3 length equals 13 residues. The germline V gene encodes CDR1 SGHRS and CDR2 YFSETQ. The CDR3 nucleotides read TGCGCCAGCAGCTTCGGACAGTACTACGAGCAGTACTTC. Its protein is CASSFGQYYEQYF.

In this sample, this clonotype turned up many times. The V gene is TRBV7-9, the J gene TRBJ2-2; TRBD1 aligns across 10 bases. V was clipped by 4 bases and J by 4 bases; unmatched bases: 9. The CDR3 is 17 amino acids. Per the germline V gene, CDR1 is SEHNR and CDR2 is FQNEAQ (reference sequence). This chain's CDR3 is CASSSTGTGVITGELFF. For the CDR3, the DNA is TGTGCCAGCAGCTCGACCGGGACAGGGGTTATCACCGGGGAGCTGTTTTTT.

This clonotype was picked up a small number of times. V and J are TRBV12-3 or TRBV12-4 and TRBJ1-6; 10 bases are a match to TRBD1. The CDR3 is 14 amino acids. Germline trimming cut 5 bases from V and 10 bases from J; bases unmatched to any gene: 5. CDR3 protein: CASSTTGGWSPLHF. In nucleotides, the CDR3 is TGTGCCAGCAGTACGACAGGGGGCTGGTCACCCCTCCACTTT.

The V and J genes are TRBV5-6 and TRBJ2-5; TRBD1 agrees at 8 bases. From germline, CDR1 is SGHDT and CDR2 YYEEEE. Trimming took 2 bases from V and 2 from J; bases not matched to a gene: 5. The CDR3 covers 15 residues. This CDR3 reads CASSFRTGGQETQYF. In DNA form, the CDR3 reads TGTGCCAGCAGCTTTCGAACAGGGGGGCAAGAGACCCAGTACTTC.

This clonotype was counted ten times or more. J is TRBJ2-1 and V is TRBV24-1; D is ambiguous. This CDR3 is built from 12 residues. V was trimmed by 4 bases and J by 8 bases, leaving 8 bases between them. Germline values: CDR1 KGHDR, CDR2 SFDVKD. The CDR3 here is CATSDVSDEQFF. The CDR3 nucleotides are TGTGCCACCAGTGACGTTAGTGATGAGCAGTTCTTC.

The J gene is TRBJ2-7, the V gene TRBV6-1, with a weak D call TRBD1 (6 bases). CDR3 length: 13 residues. CDR1 is MNHNS, CDR2 SASEGT, per germline. The V end was cut by 7 bases, the J end by 1 base, with 11 bases between. The CDR3 DNA follows: TGTGCCAGCAAAGGACAGAGGTCCTACGAGCAGTACGTC. It encodes CASKGQRSYEQYV.

There are many counts of this clonotype. The gene calls are TRBV12-3 or TRBV12-4 and TRBJ2-1, with D possibly TRBD2 on 7 matching bases. The germline V and J ends were trimmed by 7 bases and 5 bases, with 18 bases remaining between them. This CDR3 comprises 15 residues. CDR3 DNA sequence: TGTGCCAGCACCTCCGAGGGGGGGCTTAACAATGAGCAGTTCTTC. As protein: CASTSEGGLNNEQFF.

This clonotype was counted between two and nine times. The chain has TRBV7-9 and TRBJ1-4; TRBD1 might be the D (5 bases). Germline-derived CDR1 and CDR2 are SEHNR and FQNEAQ (reference sequence). This CDR3 comprises 14 residues. Between the trimmed V and J ends, which lost 5 bases and 0 bases, there was a span of 7 bases. The CDR3 nucleotides are TGTGCCAGCAGCCGAGGGGCAACTAATGAAAAACTGTTTTTT. It is translated as CASSRGATNEKLFF.

The J gene is TRBJ2-1, the V gene TRBV7-8, with 12 bases aligning to TRBD2. Losses at the gene ends were 2 bases for V and 13 bases for J; bases not matched to a gene: 6. Germline-derived CDR1 and CDR2 are SGHVS and FQNEAQ. The CDR3 runs 14 residues. CDR3 loop: CASSLLAGGPIQFF. DNA of the CDR3: TGTGCCAGCAGCTTACTAGCGGGAGGGCCTATTCAGTTCTTC. Combining the CDR3 with reference TRBV7-8 and TRBJ2-1 gives the whole variable domain GAGVSQSPRYKVAKRGQDVALRCDPISGHVSLFWYQQALGQGPEFLTYFQNEAQLDKSGLPSDRFFAERPEGSVSTLKIQRTQQEDSAVYLCASSLLAGGPIQFFGPGTRLTVL.

This clonotype has a handful of counts. The chain is built from TRBV29-1 and TRBJ2-7; no definite D call. The CDR3 runs to 15 residues. V lost 1 base, J lost 3 bases, and 16 bases lay in between. The germline CDR1 and CDR2 sequences are SQVTM and ANQGSEA. Here the CDR3 DNA reads TGCAGCGTTGAAGTCGCGGCAGCTAAAGGCTACGAGCAGTACTTC. Translated: CSVEVAAAKGYEQYF.

This clonotype has a count of ten or more. The chain has TRBV12-3 or TRBV12-4 and TRBJ2-3; TRBD1 is a possible D gene (6 bases). The ends were cut back, 6 bases at V and 0 bases at J, with 13 bases in the middle. The CDR3 is 15 amino acids. DNA of the CDR3: TGTGCCAGCAGCAACGGACAGATTAGCACAGATACGCAGTATTTT. It is translated as CASSNGQISTDTQYF.

This clonotype appeared many times. V gene TRBV29-1 combines with J gene TRBJ1-4, with TRBD1 matching 7 bases. The CDR3 length is 13 residues. Germline CDR1 SQVTM, CDR2 ANQGSEA. CDR3 loop: CTMTGTENEKLFF. The CDR3 DNA is TGCACGATGACCGGGACAGAGAATGAAAAACTGTTTTTT.

This clonotype was counted ten times or more. In DNA, the CDR3 is TGTGCCAGCAGCCCTCCCACCGGGGAGCTGTTTTTT. Encoded protein: CASSPPTGELFF. J is TRBJ2-2 and V is TRBV7-8; no clear D. Deletions cut 5 bases from V and 4 bases from J, with 5 bases between. The CDR3 consists of 12 residues. CDR1 SGHVS and CDR2 FQNEAQ come from the germline V gene.

This clonotype was counted a few times. The chain links TRBV4-1 to TRBJ2-5; 9 positions agree with TRBD1. The CDR3 is 13 amino acids. The germline V gene encodes CDR1 MGHRA and CDR2 YSYEKL. V dropped 4 bases and J dropped 7; count of bases not matched to a gene: 4. CDR3 DNA: TGCGCCAGCAGCCTGGGACAGGGTCTGACCCAGTACTTC. Translated: CASSLGQGLTQYF.

This clonotype was counted a few times. This rearrangement joins TRBV7-9 to TRBJ1-1; D ambiguous. The CDR3 is 15 residues long. Per the germline V gene, CDR1 is SEHNR and CDR2 is FQNEAQ (reference sequence). With 8 bases removed from V and 1 base from J, the gap between germline ends came to 17 bases. As DNA, the CDR3 is TGTGCCAGCCTAGGATGGCAACCTGGGAACACTGAAGCTTTCTTT. Translating gives CASLGWQPGNTEAFF. Supplemented by reference TRBV7-9 and TRBJ1-1, the full variable domain reads DTGVSQNPRHKITKRGQNVTFRCDPISEHNRLYWYRQTLGQGPEFLTYFQNEAQLEKSRLLSDRFSAERPKGSFSTLEIQRTEQGDSAMYLCASLGWQPGNTEAFFGQGTRLTVV.

This chain joins TRBV2 and TRBJ2-1, with D maybe TRBD2 (6 bases). Germline V lookup: CDR1 SNHLY, CDR2 FYNNEI. The CDR3 has 12 amino acids. Trimming stripped 8 bases from V and 14 bases from J, with 19 bases between. This CDR3 reads CASPGGASSKFF. The CDR3 bases are TGTGCCAGCCCTGGCGGGGCTAGCTCGAAGTTCTTC. Using reference TRBV2 and TRBJ2-1 for the parts outside the CDR3, the full variable domain is EPEVTQTPSHQVTQMGQEVILRCVPISNHLYFYWYRQILGQKVEFLVSFYNNEISEKSEIFDDQFSVERPDGSNFTLKIRSTKLEDSAMYFCASPGGASSKFFGPGTRLTVL.

The chain uses TRBV5-6 and TRBJ2-1, with 7 bases lining up with TRBD1. Germline V CDR1 and CDR2: SGHDT, YYEEEE. There are 16 residues in the CDR3. Trimming took 4 bases from V and 0 from J; bases not matched to a gene: 7. CDR3 nucleotides: TGTGCCAGCAGCGAGCCGACAGGGAGCTCCTACAATGAGCAGTTCTTC. Encoded protein: CASSEPTGSSYNEQFF.

V and J are TRBV20-1 and TRBJ2-7; 8 bases align to TRBD2. CDR1 and CDR2 from the germline V gene are DFQATT and SNEGSKA (reference sequence). The ends lost 1 base at V and 1 base at J; junction bases unmatched: 3. The CDR3 loop spans 14 amino acids. The CDR3 DNA reads as TGCAGTGCTAGAGTGTTAGCGGGATCCTACGAGCAGTACTTC. This sequence encodes CSARVLAGSYEQYF.

Many counts were recorded for this clonotype. The CDR3, as DNA: TGCAGTGCTAGAGGCACGGGGAGCTCCTACGAGCAGTACTTC. Its protein product is CSARGTGSSYEQYF. The V gene is TRBV20-1, the J gene TRBJ2-7; TRBD2 might be the D (5 bases). Germline V lookup: CDR1 DFQATT, CDR2 SNEGSKA (reference sequence). Trimming removed 1 base from V and 0 bases from J, with 10 bases in between. This CDR3 is 14 amino acids long.

This clonotype has just one count. The chain is built from TRBV28 and TRBJ2-1; the match to TRBD2 covers 13 bases. The CDR3 sequence is 16 residues long. V lost 3 bases to trimming and J lost 10 bases; unmatched junction nucleotides: 9. Per the germline V gene, CDR1 is MDHEN and CDR2 is SYDVKM. The CDR3 loop is CASSLILAGGPPEQFF. The CDR3, as DNA: TGTGCCAGCAGTTTGATACTAGCGGGAGGGCCCCCCGAGCAGTTCTTC.

This chain links TRBV12-3 or TRBV12-4 with TRBJ1-3; D not certain. Between the trimmed V and J ends, which lost 6 bases and 0 bases, there was a span of 12 bases. The CDR3 is made up of 15 amino acids. The CDR3 region has the DNA TGTGCCAGCAGGGCTACAGCTAGCTCTGGAAACACCATATATTTT. Its translation: CASRATASSGNTIYF.

This clonotype occurred a few times. The chain couples TRBV19 to TRBJ2-3, with TRBD1 matching 12 bases. The CDR3 totals 15 residues. Looked up from germline, CDR1 is LNHDA and CDR2 is SQIVND (reference sequence). Losses at the gene ends were 6 bases for V and 3 bases for J; bases not matched to a gene: 4. In DNA form, the CDR3 reads TGTGCCAGTAGGCCGGGACAGGGGGCGACAGATACGCAGTATTTT. This codes for CASRPGQGATDTQYF.

V and J are TRBV5-4 and TRBJ2-6; 7 bases fit TRBD2. The trim removed 0 bases at V and 0 bases at J, leaving 3 bases unmatched. This CDR3 has 17 amino acids. The germline V gene encodes CDR1 SGHNT and CDR2 YYREEE (reference sequence). DNA of the CDR3: TGTGCCAGCAGCTTGGCTAGCGGAATCTCTGGGGCCAACGTCCTGACTTTC. This encodes CASSLASGISGANVLTF.

This clonotype turned up a few times. The chain joins TRBV14 to TRBJ2-1, with 11 bases that match TRBD1. The CDR3 sequence is 18 residues long. Per germline, CDR1 SGHDN and CDR2 FVKESK. Germline trimming cut 6 bases from V and 0 bases from J; bases unmatched to any gene: 10. CDR3 in DNA: TGTGCCAGCAGTCCAAGGACAGGGGGCTTTAGCTCCTACAATGAGCAGTTCTTC. Protein: CASSPRTGGFSSYNEQFF.

The CDR3 DNA reads as TGTGCCAGCAGTACTATGGCCTGGGGGGGGGCGACCTACGAGCAGTACTTC. Translating gives CASSTMAWGGATYEQYF. The V and J genes are TRBV28 and TRBJ2-7; D may be TRBD2 (7 bases). The CDR3 covers 17 residues. The V end lost 5 bases, the J end lost 2 bases, and 22 bases lay between the germline ends. Germline CDR1 and CDR2: MDHEN and SYDVKM.

This clonotype occurred a few times. The CDR3 DNA reads as TGCAGTGCCCTAGATCTAGCGCAACCCCGTTACGAGCAGTACTTC. Translating gives CSALDLAQPRYEQYF. The chain combines TRBV20-1 with TRBJ2-7; D possibly corresponds to TRBD2 (6 bases). Germline CDR1 reads DFQATT; CDR2 reads SNEGSKA (reference sequence). The ends were cut back, 6 bases at V and 4 bases at J, with 22 bases in the middle. This CDR3 contains 15 residues.